This record concerns one T cell receptor beta chain sequence. The CDR3 consists of 15 residues. V trimming: 4 bases; J trimming: 7 bases; junction bases outside the gene matches: 9. The germline V gene has CDR1 KGHDR and CDR2 SFDVKD. This specimen belongs to a study of blood T cell repertoires in COVID-19. Study-wide background: Samples taken during acute and convalescent COVID-19 were collected in the United States, Italy and Spain.

The participants were between about 18 and 89 years old and came from fewer than 25 US areas. Allocation to cohorts depended on clinical history reported by the participants. Per the original data handling: Reference gene primer amplification yielded estimated nucleated cell counts. Repertoires were generated with immunoSEQ multiplex PCR, while TCRdb's copy carries only in-frame clones and drops some. V, J and clone size derive from that table, while D and trimming were established from the DNA sequence. The sample yields approximately 260,000 clones, roughly four fifths seen once. Input material: PBMCs or T cells enriched from blood (not recorded which). This receptor was identified in a man aged 30-40 years with acute COVID-19. The chain employs TRBV24-1 and TRBJ2-1; 7 bases agree with TRBD2. The CDR3 protein is CATSDQSTSANEQFF. CDR3 DNA sequence: TGTGCCACCAGTGACCAATCAACTAGCGCTAATGAGCAGTTCTTC.